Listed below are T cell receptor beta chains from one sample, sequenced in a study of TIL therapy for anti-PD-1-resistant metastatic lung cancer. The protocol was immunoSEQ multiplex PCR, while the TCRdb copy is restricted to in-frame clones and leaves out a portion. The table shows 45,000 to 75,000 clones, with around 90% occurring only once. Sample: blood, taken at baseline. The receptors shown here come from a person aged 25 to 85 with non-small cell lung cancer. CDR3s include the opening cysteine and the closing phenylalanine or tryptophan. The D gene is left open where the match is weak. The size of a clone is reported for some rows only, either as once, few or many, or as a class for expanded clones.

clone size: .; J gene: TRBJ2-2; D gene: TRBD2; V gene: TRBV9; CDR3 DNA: TGTGCCAGCACCTCAGCGGGGGGCCCAGGCGGGGAGCTGTTTTTT; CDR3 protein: CASTSAGGPGGELFF
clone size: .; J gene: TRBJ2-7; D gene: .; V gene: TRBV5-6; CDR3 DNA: TGTGCCAGCAGCTTGGGGGGATCATTCTCCTACGAGCAGTACTTC; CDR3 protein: CASSLGGSFSYEQYF
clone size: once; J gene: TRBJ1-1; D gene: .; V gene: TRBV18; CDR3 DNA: TGTGCCAGCTCACCCCCCTCAGTGGGTGAAGCTTTCTTT; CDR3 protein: CASSPPSVGEAFF
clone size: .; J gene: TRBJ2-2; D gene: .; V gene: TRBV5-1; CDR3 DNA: TGCGCCAGCAGCTTGGCCTGGTCGACTAACACCGGGGAGCTGTTTTTT; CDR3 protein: CASSLAWSTNTGELFF
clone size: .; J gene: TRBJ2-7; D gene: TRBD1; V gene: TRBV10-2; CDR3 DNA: TGCGCCAGCAGTGGAACCGGGACAGCCGGCTACGAGCAGTACTTC; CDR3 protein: CASSGTGTAGYEQYF
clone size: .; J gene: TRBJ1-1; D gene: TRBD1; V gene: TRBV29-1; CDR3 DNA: TGCAGCGATACAGGGGCCAGGGAAACTGAAGCTTTCTTT; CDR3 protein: CSDTGARETEAFF
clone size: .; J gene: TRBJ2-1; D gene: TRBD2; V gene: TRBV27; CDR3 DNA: TGTGCCAGCAGCCTGACCCCCCTGCTAGCGGGAATCTATGAGCAGTTCTTC; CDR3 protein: CASSLTPLLAGIYEQFF
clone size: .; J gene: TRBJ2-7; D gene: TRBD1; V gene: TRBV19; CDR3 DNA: TGTGCCAGTAGTCCTACGGACAGGGACGAGCAGTACTTC; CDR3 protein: CASSPTDRDEQYF
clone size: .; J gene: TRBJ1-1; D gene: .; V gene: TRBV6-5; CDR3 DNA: TGTGCCAGCAGTCCTCCGAACACTGAAGCTTTCTTT; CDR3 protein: CASSPPNTEAFF
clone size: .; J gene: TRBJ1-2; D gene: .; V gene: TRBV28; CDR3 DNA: TGTGCCAGCAGTTTACAGGGAGCATATGGCTACACCTTC; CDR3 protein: CASSLQGAYGYTF
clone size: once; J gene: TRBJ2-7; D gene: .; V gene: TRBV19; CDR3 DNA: TGTGTCAGTACCGACGGCTACGAGCAGTACTTC; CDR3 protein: CVSTDGYEQYF
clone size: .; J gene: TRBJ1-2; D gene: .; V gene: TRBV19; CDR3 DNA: TGTGCCAGTAGTTCCCCCCAGCCAAATAACTATGGCTACACCTTC; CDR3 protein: CASSSPQPNNYGYTF
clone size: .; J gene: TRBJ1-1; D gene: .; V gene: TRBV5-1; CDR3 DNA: TGCGCCAGCAGCTTTGGCAGGGCGGGGGACACTGAAGCTTTCTTT; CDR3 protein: CASSFGRAGDTEAFF
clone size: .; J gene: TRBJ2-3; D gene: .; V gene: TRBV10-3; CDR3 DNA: TGTGCCATCAGTGCGGAGGATACGCAGTATTTT; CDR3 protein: CAISAEDTQYF
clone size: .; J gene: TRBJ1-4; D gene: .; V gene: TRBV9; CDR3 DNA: TGTGCCAGCAGCCCCTCCCAAGGAGCGTTAACTCGAGGTGAAAAACTGTTTTTT; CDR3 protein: CASSPSQGALTRGEKLFF
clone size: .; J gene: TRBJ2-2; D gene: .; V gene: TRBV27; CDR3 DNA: TGTGCCAGCAGTCCCCCAAGGGCTTGGGCTAAAGCCGGGGAGCTGTTTTTT; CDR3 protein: CASSPPRAWAKAGELFF
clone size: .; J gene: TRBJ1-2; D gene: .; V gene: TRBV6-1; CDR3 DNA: TGTGCCAGCAGTGACAGGGCGGACTATGGCTACACCTTC; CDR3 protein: CASSDRADYGYTF
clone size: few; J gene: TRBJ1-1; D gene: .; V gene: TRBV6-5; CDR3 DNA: TGTGCCAGCAGGCTCCCAACTGCGCCCGATCCCGAAGCTTTCTTT; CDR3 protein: CASRLPTAPDPEAFF
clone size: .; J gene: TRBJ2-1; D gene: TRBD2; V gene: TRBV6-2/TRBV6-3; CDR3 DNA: TGTGCCAGCAGTTACTCGGGACTAGCGGGAGTTGCGCAGTTCTTC; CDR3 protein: CASSYSGLAGVAQFF
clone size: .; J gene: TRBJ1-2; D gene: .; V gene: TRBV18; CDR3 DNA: TGTGCCAGCTCACCCCCCGCGGACAGTAACTATGGCTACACCTTC; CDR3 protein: CASSPPADSNYGYTF
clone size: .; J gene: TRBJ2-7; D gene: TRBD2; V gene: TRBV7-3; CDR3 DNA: TGTGCCAGCAGCCTGGGACTAGCTTACGAGCAGTACTTC; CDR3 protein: CASSLGLAYEQYF
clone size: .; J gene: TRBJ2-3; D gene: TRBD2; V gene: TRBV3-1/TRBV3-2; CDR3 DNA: TGTGCCAGCAGCCATCGGGGGACTAGCGAAAAGGGGGAGTATTTT; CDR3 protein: CASSHRGTSEKGEYF
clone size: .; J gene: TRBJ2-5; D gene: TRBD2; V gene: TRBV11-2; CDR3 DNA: TGTGCCAGCGGAGAGGGAGGGTGGGACCAAGAGACCCAGTACTTC; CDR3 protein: CASGEGGWDQETQYF
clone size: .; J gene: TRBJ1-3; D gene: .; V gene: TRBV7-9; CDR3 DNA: TGTGCCAGCAGCCCTAGGGTGCCAGGAAACACCATATATTTT; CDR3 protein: CASSPRVPGNTIYF
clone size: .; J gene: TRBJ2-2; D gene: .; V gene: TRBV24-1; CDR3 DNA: TGTGCCACCACAACGCAGGGTTCCGGGGAGCTGTTTTTT; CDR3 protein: CATTTQGSGELFF
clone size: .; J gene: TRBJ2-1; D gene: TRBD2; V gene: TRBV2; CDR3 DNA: TGTGCCAGCAGTGATATTAGCGGGGACGGGAACAATGAGCAGTTCTTC; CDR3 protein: CASSDISGDGNNEQFF
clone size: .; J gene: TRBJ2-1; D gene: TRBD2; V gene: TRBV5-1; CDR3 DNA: TGCGCCAGCAGCTTGGGACTAGCGGGCTACAATGAGCAGTTCTTC; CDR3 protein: CASSLGLAGYNEQFF
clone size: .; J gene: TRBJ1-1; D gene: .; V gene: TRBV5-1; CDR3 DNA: TGCGCCAGCAGCGTCAGGGTGGGGAACACTGAAGCTTTCTTT; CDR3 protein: CASSVRVGNTEAFF
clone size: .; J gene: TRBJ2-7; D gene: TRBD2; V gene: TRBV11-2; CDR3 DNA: TGTGCCAGCAGCCAAGCGGGGACCACCTCCTACGAGCAGTACTTC; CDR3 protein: CASSQAGTTSYEQYF
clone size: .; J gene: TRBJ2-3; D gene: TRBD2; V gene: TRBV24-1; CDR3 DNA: TGTGCCACCAGTGACCCTAGCGGAACAGATACGCAGTATTTT; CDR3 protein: CATSDPSGTDTQYF
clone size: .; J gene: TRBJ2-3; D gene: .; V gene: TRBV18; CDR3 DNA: TGTGCCAGCTCACCGGACAGACACACAGATACGCAGTATTTT; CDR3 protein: CASSPDRHTDTQYF